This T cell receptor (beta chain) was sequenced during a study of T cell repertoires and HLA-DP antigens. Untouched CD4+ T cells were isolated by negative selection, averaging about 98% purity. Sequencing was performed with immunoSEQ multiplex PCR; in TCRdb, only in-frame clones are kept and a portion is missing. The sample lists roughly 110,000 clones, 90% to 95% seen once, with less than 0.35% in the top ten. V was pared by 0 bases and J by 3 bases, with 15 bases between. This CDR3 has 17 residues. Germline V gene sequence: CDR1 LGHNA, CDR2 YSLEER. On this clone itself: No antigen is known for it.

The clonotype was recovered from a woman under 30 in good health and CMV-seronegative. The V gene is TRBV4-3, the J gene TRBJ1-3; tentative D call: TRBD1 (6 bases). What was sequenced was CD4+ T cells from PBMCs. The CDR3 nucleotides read TGCGCCAGCAGCCAAGATTGGGGGGCTTCAGGTGGAAACACCATATATTTT. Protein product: CASSQDWGASGGNTIYF.